The source of this T cell receptor beta chain is a study of cytomegalovirus exposure and HLA in healthy donors. Overall study: Among about 380 genotyped donors, roughly 81% fell in the Caucasian-associated ancestry cluster. General observations from the study: Prior analysis indicated that the majority of TCR beta V segments exhibited productivity approximately 90% or approximately 30% of the time. Being indistinguishable, some V segments were excluded, TRBV6-2 and TRBV6-3 among them.

Amplification used 60 Vbeta primers and 13 Jbeta primers. Data came from immunoSEQ multiplex PCR; TCRdb stores just in-frame clones and leaves some out. Altogether about 140,000 clones are present, around 57% being singletons, with the ten largest covering roughly 1.9%. This clone was seen only a few times. Its specificity is not known. Regarding donors, all were healthy bone marrow donors. From germline, CDR1 is SGHTS and CDR2 YDEGEE. V was pared by 0 bases and J by 3 bases, with 13 bases between. This CDR3 is 16 amino acids long. The chain employs TRBV5-8 and TRBJ1-5; D remains unclear. The sample was PBMCs. The source is a male donor in good health and CMV-seronegative. In nucleotides, the CDR3 is TGTGCCAGCAGCTTGGCCGCCCGAGGGTACAATCAGCCCCAGCATTTT. Translated: CASSLAARGYNQPQHF.